This T cell receptor beta chain appears in the sequencing data of a study of blood T cell repertoires in COVID-19. Study information: Donors in the United States, Italy and Spain gave samples during acute or convalescent COVID-19. The cDNA or gDNA used as material had been derived from T cells, B-cell-depleted T cells, or PBMCs.

Germline-derived CDR1 and CDR2 are SQVTM and ANQGSEA. V was pared by 4 bases and J by 2 bases, with 2 bases of the junction left unmatched. CDR3 length: 13 residues. Original data processing: Nucleated cell number was recorded as an estimate derived from reference gene primer amplification. The repertoire was sequenced with immunoSEQ multiplex PCR; TCRdb's copy has only in-frame clones and lacks some. V and J calls and clone size are given by that table; D and trimming were obtained from the DNA. The sample shows 300,000 or so clones, 70% to 90% of them seen only once. Sequences were obtained from peripheral blood. The chain carries TRBV29-1 and TRBJ2-7; TRBD1 aligns across 10 bases. This receptor was identified in a man aged 18 to 29 who had recovered from COVID-19. The CDR3 nucleotides read TGCAGCGTTGGAGGGACAGGGGCCTACGAGCAGTACTTC. Amino acid sequence: CSVGGTGAYEQYF.